One and the same sample provided the 23 T cell receptor beta chains below, sequenced in a study of technical replicates of blood from several donors. Method: immunoSEQ multiplex PCR; TCRdb's copy keeps in-frame clones and lacks some. This table has some 80,000 clones, nearly 98% appearing once. The sample taken for sequencing was T cells isolated from PBMCs. Source of these receptors: a human donor in good health.

J is TRBJ2-1 and V is TRBV7-2; 7 bases map to TRBD2. The CDR3 length is 16 residues. From germline, CDR1 is SGHTA and CDR2 FQGNSA. The J segment lost 4 bases and the V segment lost 3 bases, leaving 9 bases of the junction unmatched. CDR3 in amino acids: CASSFIGREAYNEQFF. The CDR3 DNA sequence: TGTGCCAGCAGCTTTATTGGCCGGGAGGCATACAATGAGCAGTTCTTC.

The chain carries TRBV29-1 and TRBJ1-6; maybe TRBD1 (6 bases). The germline CDR1 and CDR2 sequences are SQVTM and ANQGSEA. This CDR3 contains 12 residues. V was shortened by 4 bases and J by 8 bases, with 9 bases between the two germline ends. This chain's CDR3 is CSVGQADSPLHF. The CDR3 bases are TGCAGCGTTGGACAGGCGGATTCACCCCTCCACTTT.

The CDR3 nucleotides read TGTGCCAGCAGCTTTCAGGGGGTCACTGAAGCTTTCTTT. Protein: CASSFQGVTEAFF. The V and J genes are TRBV7-8 and TRBJ1-1; TRBD1 agrees at 7 bases. The CDR3 covers 13 residues. V shed 3 bases, J shed 4 bases, and the junction held 2 bases outside the gene matches. From germline, CDR1 is SGHVS and CDR2 FQNEAQ.

The gene calls are TRBV19 and TRBJ1-5, with TRBD1 matching over 8 bases. J lost 4 bases, V lost 7 bases, and 6 bases had no gene match. This CDR3 spans 14 amino acids. The germline CDR1 and CDR2 sequences are LNHDA and SQIVND (reference sequence). CDR3 region: CASNGQGPNQPQHF. In DNA form, the CDR3 reads TGTGCCAGTAATGGACAGGGTCCTAATCAGCCCCAGCATTTT.

This clone has a single count. The CDR3 sequence is CASSLPGGQGVETQYF. CDR3 DNA sequence: TGTGCCAGCAGCTTACCGGGGGGACAGGGGGTAGAGACCCAGTACTTC. This chain links TRBV5-4 with TRBJ2-5; 11 bases match TRBD1. Per germline, CDR1 SGHNT and CDR2 YYREEE (reference sequence). The length of the CDR3 is 16 residues. V lost 2 bases to trimming and J lost 4 bases; unmatched junction nucleotides: 7.

The CDR3 DNA follows: TGTGCCACTCGGGGGGGGCAAGGGGAAGAGACCCAGTACTTC. Amino acids: CATRGGQGEETQYF. V is TRBV28 and J is TRBJ2-5, with 8 bases fitting TRBD2. CDR1 and CDR2 from the germline V gene are MDHEN and SYDVKM. This CDR3 is 14 amino acids long. V trimming: 10 bases; J trimming: 3 bases; junction bases outside the gene matches: 10.

The rearrangement uses TRBV5-8 and TRBJ1-5; 9 bases align to TRBD1. CDR1 and CDR2 (germline): SGHTS, YDEGEE. The V segment lost 1 base and the J segment 5 bases; nucleotides outside the gene matches: 4. This CDR3 is built from 15 residues. The CDR3 loop reads CASSLTGGSYQPQHF. The CDR3 bases are TGTGCCAGCAGCTTGACAGGGGGCTCGTATCAGCCCCAGCATTTT.

The chain recombines TRBV11-3 with TRBJ2-5, with 13 bases lining up with TRBD2. V lost 5 bases to trimming and J lost 3 bases; unmatched junction nucleotides: 3. The CDR3 contains 15 residues. Germline V CDR1 and CDR2: SGHNT, YENEEA. DNA of the CDR3: TGTGCCAGCAGCCCAGGGACTAGCGGGGAAGAGACCCAGTACTTC. This sequence encodes CASSPGTSGEETQYF.

This chain uses TRBV18 with TRBJ2-7; 7 nucleotides line up with TRBD1. This CDR3 is built from 16 residues. Germline V gives CDR1 KGHSH, CDR2 LQKENI. V trimming: 4 bases; J trimming: 3 bases; junction bases outside the gene matches: 12. The DNA for the CDR3 is TGTGCCAGCTCACTTATACAGGGGATAGGGGACTACGAGCAGTACTTC. Translation gives CASSLIQGIGDYEQYF.

In this sample, this clone turned up once. The gene calls are TRBV27 and TRBJ1-1, with TRBD1 matching over 9 bases. This CDR3 has 14 residues. CDR1 is MNHEY, CDR2 SMNVEV, per germline (reference sequence). Trimming took 5 bases from V and 4 from J; bases not matched to a gene: 5. The CDR3 is CASSRDRASTEAFF. Written as DNA, the CDR3 is TGTGCCAGCAGTCGGGACAGGGCCTCCACTGAAGCTTTCTTT.

This chain joins TRBV27 and TRBJ2-5; D might be TRBD2 (5 bases). The germline V and J ends were trimmed by 0 bases and 5 bases, with 16 bases remaining between them. Germline V gene lookup returns CDR1 MNHEY and CDR2 SMNVEV (reference sequence). The CDR3 is 16 residues long. CDR3: CASSLSLRAEEETQYF. For the CDR3, the DNA is TGTGCCAGCAGTTTATCACTGAGGGCGGAGGAGGAGACCCAGTACTTC.

This chain links TRBV6-5 with TRBJ2-2; TRBD2 matches 8 bases. J gave up 3 bases and V 2 bases, and 2 bases lay outside the gene matches. CDR1 is MNHEY, CDR2 SVGAGI, per germline. CDR3 length equals 15 residues. This CDR3 is CASSYQLADTGELFF. CDR3 bases: TGTGCCAGCAGTTACCAACTAGCGGACACCGGGGAGCTGTTTTTT.

The J gene is TRBJ2-1, the V gene TRBV11-2, with 11 positions matching TRBD2. The J segment lost 6 bases and the V segment lost 6 bases, leaving 7 bases of the junction unmatched. From germline, CDR1 is SGHAT and CDR2 FQNNGV. This CDR3 region has 15 residues. DNA of the CDR3: TGTGCCAGCAGGCCCGCACTAGCGGGAGTCAATGAGCAGTTCTTC. Translation: CASRPALAGVNEQFF.

This clone was detected once. The V and J genes are TRBV27 and TRBJ1-2, with D perhaps matching TRBD1 (5 bases). The CDR3 totals 13 residues. Germline V gene lookup returns CDR1 MNHEY and CDR2 SMNVEV (reference sequence). Between the trimmed V and J ends, which lost 5 bases and 5 bases, there was a span of 12 bases. CDR3 in amino acids: CASSTGGGYGYTF. The CDR3 bases are TGTGCCAGCAGTACCGGGGGGGGGTATGGCTACACCTTC.

This rearrangement joins TRBV6-5 to TRBJ2-1, with 8 bases lining up with TRBD1. V lost 7 bases and J lost 9; bases outside the gene matches: 11. The CDR3 is made up of 14 amino acids. Germline V lookup: CDR1 MNHEY, CDR2 SVGAGI. This chain's CDR3 is CASNPDRVLREQFF. CDR3 DNA: TGTGCCAGCAACCCGGACAGGGTTTTGCGTGAGCAGTTCTTC.

The chain couples TRBV5-1 to TRBJ2-7; the D is unclear. Germline V gives CDR1 SGHRS, CDR2 YFSETQ. V was trimmed by 4 bases and J by 4 bases, leaving 9 bases between them. The CDR3 totals 12 residues. CDR3 residues: CASSNYPYEQYF. The CDR3 DNA follows: TGCGCCAGCAGCAACTACCCATACGAGCAGTACTTC. The entire variable domain, with the rest obtained from reference TRBV5-1 and TRBJ2-7, is as follows: KAGVTQTPRYLIKTRGQQVTLSCSPISGHRSVSWYQQTPGQGLQFLFEYFSETQRNKGNFPGRFSGRQFSNSRSEMNVSTLELGDSALYLCASSNYPYEQYFGPGTRLTVT.

This chain links TRBV19 with TRBJ1-1; possibly TRBD1 for D (6 bases). The CDR3 consists of 14 residues. Germline-derived CDR1 and CDR2 are LNHDA and SQIVND (reference sequence). V was shortened by 2 bases and J by 4 bases, with 11 bases between the two germline ends. This CDR3 is CASSIRRGGTEAFF. The CDR3 coding sequence is TGTGCCAGTAGTATACGCAGGGGTGGCACTGAAGCTTTCTTT.

The rearrangement links TRBV29-1 to TRBJ2-3, with 9 bases aligning to TRBD2. From germline, CDR1 is SQVTM and CDR2 ANQGSEA. The CDR3 has 14 amino acids. With V trimmed by 6 bases and J by 6 bases, 10 bases remained unmatched. The CDR3 region is CSVRSGTSYDTQYF. The CDR3 DNA sequence: TGCAGCGTACGTTCCGGGACTAGCTACGATACGCAGTATTTT.

The chain combines TRBV28 with TRBJ2-7; TRBD1 might be the D (6 bases). Germline V lookup: CDR1 MDHEN, CDR2 SYDVKM. The length of the CDR3 is 15 residues. V was shortened by 5 bases and J by 3 bases, with 17 bases between the two germline ends. The CDR3 region has the DNA TGTGCCAGCAGTAATTTACAGGGACGATTCTACGAGCAGTACTTC. It yields the protein CASSNLQGRFYEQYF.

This clone was seen a single time. The rearrangement uses TRBV5-1 and TRBJ2-5; D remains unclear. This CDR3 has 14 residues. The germline V gene has CDR1 SGHRS and CDR2 YFSETQ. Trimming took 4 bases from V and 5 from J, leaving 15 bases between them. The DNA of the CDR3 is TGCGCCAGCAGCCCGGAGACCGCCGTGGAGACCCAGTACTTC. This sequence encodes CASSPETAVETQYF.

The table lists this clone with a count of one. The rearrangement links TRBV2 to TRBJ1-2; the match to TRBD1 covers 7 bases. The germline CDR1 and CDR2 sequences are SNHLY and FYNNEI. Unmatched junction bases numbered 7, after V lost 8 bases and J lost 4 bases. This CDR3 contains 13 residues. This chain's CDR3 is CASEGDSVYGYTF. Written as DNA, the CDR3 is TGTGCCAGCGAGGGGGACAGCGTCTATGGCTACACCTTC.

The rearrangement joins TRBV2 to TRBJ2-7; tentative D call: TRBD1 (5 bases). Looked up from germline, CDR1 is SNHLY and CDR2 is FYNNEI. The CDR3 totals 13 residues. V dropped 4 bases and J dropped 3 bases, with 10 bases sitting between them. DNA for the CDR3: TGTGCCAGCAGTGGTCACGGACACTACGAGCAGTACTTC. Its translation is CASSGHGHYEQYF.

This chain joins TRBV6-6 and TRBJ2-7, with TRBD1 matching 8 bases. V lost 5 bases, J lost 1 base, and 4 bases stayed unmatched. This CDR3 contains 14 residues. The V gene's germline CDR1 is MNHNY and CDR2 SVGAGI (reference sequence). This CDR3 reads CASSTGTGSYEQYF. In DNA, the CDR3 is TGTGCCAGCAGTACCGGGACAGGATCCTACGAGCAGTACTTC.